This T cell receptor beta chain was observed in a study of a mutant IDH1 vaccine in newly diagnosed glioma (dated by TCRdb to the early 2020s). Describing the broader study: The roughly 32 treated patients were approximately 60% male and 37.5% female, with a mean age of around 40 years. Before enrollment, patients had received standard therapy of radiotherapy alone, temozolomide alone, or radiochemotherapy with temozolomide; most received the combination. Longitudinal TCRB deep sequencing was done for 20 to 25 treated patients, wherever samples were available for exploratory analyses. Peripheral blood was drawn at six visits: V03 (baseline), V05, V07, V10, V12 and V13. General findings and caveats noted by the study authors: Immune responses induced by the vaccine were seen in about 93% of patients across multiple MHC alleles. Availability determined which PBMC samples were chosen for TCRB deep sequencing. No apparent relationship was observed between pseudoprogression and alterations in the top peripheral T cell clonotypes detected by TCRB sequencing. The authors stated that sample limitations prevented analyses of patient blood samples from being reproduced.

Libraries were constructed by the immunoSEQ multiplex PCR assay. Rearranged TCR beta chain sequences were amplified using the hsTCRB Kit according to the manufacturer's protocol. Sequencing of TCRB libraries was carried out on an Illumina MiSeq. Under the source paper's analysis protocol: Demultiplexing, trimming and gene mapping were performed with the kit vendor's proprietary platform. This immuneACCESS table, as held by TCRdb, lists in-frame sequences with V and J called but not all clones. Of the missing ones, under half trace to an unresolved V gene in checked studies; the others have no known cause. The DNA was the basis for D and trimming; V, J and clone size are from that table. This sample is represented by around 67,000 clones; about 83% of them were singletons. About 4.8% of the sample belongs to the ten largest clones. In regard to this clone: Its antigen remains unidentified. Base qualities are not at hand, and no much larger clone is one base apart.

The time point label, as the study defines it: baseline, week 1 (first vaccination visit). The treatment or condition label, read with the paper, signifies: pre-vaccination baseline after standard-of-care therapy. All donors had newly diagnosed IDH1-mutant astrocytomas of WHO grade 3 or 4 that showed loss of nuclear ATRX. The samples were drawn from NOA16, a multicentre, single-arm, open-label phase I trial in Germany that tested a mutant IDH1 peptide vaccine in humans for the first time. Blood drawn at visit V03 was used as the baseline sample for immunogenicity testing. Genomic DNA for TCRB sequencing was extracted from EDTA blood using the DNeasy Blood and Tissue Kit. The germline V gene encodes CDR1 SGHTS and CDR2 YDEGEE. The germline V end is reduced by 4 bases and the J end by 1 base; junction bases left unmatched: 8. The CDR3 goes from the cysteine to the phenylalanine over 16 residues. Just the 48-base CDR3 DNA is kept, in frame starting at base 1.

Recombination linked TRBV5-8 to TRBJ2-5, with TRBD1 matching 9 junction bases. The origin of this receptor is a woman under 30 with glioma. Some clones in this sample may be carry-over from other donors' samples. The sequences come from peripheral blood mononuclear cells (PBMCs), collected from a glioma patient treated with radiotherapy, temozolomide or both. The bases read TGTGCCAGCAGCCCCCGGACAGGGGCCACCCAAGAGACCCAGTACTTC. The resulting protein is CASSPRTGATQETQYF.